This passage covers 19 T cell receptor beta chains from one sample sequenced in a study of T cells in women clearing cervical HPV infection. Using immunoSEQ multiplex PCR, the repertoire was profiled, and TCRdb retains in-frame clones only, with some absent. Recorded for this sample: around 30,000 clones. Sequenced sample: blood buffy coat. The receptors here all came from a woman aged 18 to 75 with a cervical HPV16 infection that either progressed to CIN3+ or cleared (not recorded which).

Concerning this clone itself: The read gets to within 3 residues of the CDR3 end, and the germline J gene fills in the rest. The genes are TRBV27 and TRBJ1-2; D may be TRBD1 (5 bases). This CDR3 spans 14 amino acids. The V end lost 3 bases, the J end lost 4 bases, and 12 bases lay between the germline ends. Germline CDR1 reads MNHEY; CDR2 reads SMNVEV (reference sequence). CDR3 protein: CASSFQTEPYGYTF. The sequenced CDR3 bases are TGTGCCAGCAGTTTTCAGACAGAACCCTATGGC.

CDR3 DNA (partial): TGTGCCAGTAGTTCCCGGACAGGGGGAAGTCACGAG. Encoded protein: CASSSRTGGSHE. Given in full, the CDR3 is CASSSRTGGSHEQYF. The rearrangement joins TRBV19 to TRBJ2-7; 10 bases map to TRBD1. The read finishes 3 residues shy of the CDR3 end, and the germline J gene is used to complete it. There are 15 residues in the CDR3. With V trimmed by 5 bases and J by 5 bases, 9 bases remained unmatched. The V gene's germline CDR1 is LNHDA and CDR2 SQIVND (reference sequence).

A remark on this clone: The read ends 3 residues shy of where the CDR3 ends; the end is completed using the germline J gene. The chain carries TRBV12-3 or TRBV12-4 and TRBJ2-7; 11 bases are shared with TRBD1. The CDR3 consists of 15 residues. Trimming at V came to 5 bases and at J to 6 bases, leaving 9 bases not matched to a gene. Here the CDR3 reads CASSPRTGGGFEQYF. The CDR3 bases that were read are TGTGCCAGCAGTCCACGGACAGGGGGCGGATTCGAG.

Concerning this clone: The CDR3 goes on 3 residues after the read ends, and that part is filled in from the germline J gene. The genes are TRBV5-6 and TRBJ1-2, with 7 bases fitting TRBD1. The germline CDR1 and CDR2 sequences are SGHDT and YYEEEE. CDR3 length: 15 amino acids. Losses at the gene ends were 5 bases for V and 4 bases for J; bases not matched to a gene: 11. The sequenced CDR3 bases are TGTGCCAGCAGGAGGGACAGCTTACTCTTCTATGGC. It specifies CASRRDSLLFYG. The entire CDR3 reads CASRRDSLLFYGYTF.

On this clone: The read ends 3 residues early relative to the CDR3; the germline J gene fills the gap. The chain uses TRBV20-1 and TRBJ1-2; TRBD1 matches at 7 bases. Germline V gives CDR1 DFQATT, CDR2 SNEGSKA (reference sequence). The CDR3 sequence is 15 residues long. Germline trimming cut 4 bases from V and 6 bases from J; bases unmatched to any gene: 14. The covered CDR3 bases are TGCAGTGCTACCCTAGGCGAGACAGGGTGGAATGGC. This gives the protein CSATLGETGWNG. The CDR3, in full, reads CSATLGETGWNGYTF.

The CDR3 sequence: CSARDDRTAPYEQYF. CDR3 bases read: TGCAGTGCTAGAGATGATAGGACAGCGCCCTACGAG. The chain recombines TRBV20-1 with TRBJ2-7; perhaps TRBD1 as D (6 bases). The read finishes 3 residues shy of the CDR3 end, and the germline J gene is used to complete it. CDR1 DFQATT and CDR2 SNEGSKA come from the germline V gene (reference sequence). This CDR3 comprises 15 residues. Trimming stripped 0 bases from V and 2 bases from J, with 14 bases between.

Comment on this clone: The read stops 3 residues short of the end of the CDR3; the missing end is completed from the germline J gene. This chain joins TRBV10-3 and TRBJ2-2; TRBD1 aligns across 9 bases. The CDR3 has 15 residues. CDR1 and CDR2 (germline): ENHRY, SYGVKD. Incomplete CDR3 DNA: TGTGCCATCAGGAGACAGGGGGAGTATAATTCACCG. Translation: CAIRRQGEYNSP. From start to end, the CDR3 is CAIRRQGEYNSPLFF.

Notes on this clone: The CDR3 end lies 3 residues beyond the end of the read and is filled in from the germline J gene. The V gene is TRBV2, the J gene TRBJ1-1; weak D call: TRBD1 (5 bases). Germline V CDR1 and CDR2: SNHLY, FYNNEI. V dropped 6 bases and J dropped 2 bases, with 10 bases sitting between them. The CDR3 extends over 13 amino acids. CDR3 residues: CASRRGGNTEAFF. CDR3 bases read: TGTGCCAGCAGGCGGGGGGGTAACACTGAA.

Its frequency marks this clone as medium-sized. The read comes to an end 3 residues before the CDR3 does, leaving the germline J gene to fill in the end. The V and J genes are TRBV5-1 and TRBJ1-1, with D uncertain. The CDR3 has 13 amino acids. V was shortened by 0 bases and J by 0 bases, with 3 bases between the two germline ends. Germline V gene sequence: CDR1 SGHRS, CDR2 YFSETQ. CDR3 DNA, as far as it was read: TGCGCCAGCAGCTTGGCGGTGAACACTGAA. Protein product: CASSLAVNTE. The entire CDR3 protein is CASSLAVNTEAFF.

As for this clone: One end of the junction is discordant with germline, which a read error may explain. The DNA ends 3 residues before the CDR3 does, and the rest of the CDR3 is filled in from the germline J gene. The chain has TRBV29-1 and TRBJ2-3; TRBD1 matches at 9 bases. Germline values: CDR1 SQVTM, CDR2 ANQGSEA. The CDR3 length is 13 residues. The part of the CDR3 DNA that was read is TGCAGCGCCGACAGGGGGTTGCCAGAGACG. Translated: CSADRGLPET. The full CDR3 protein reads CSADRGLPETQYF.

The sequenced CDR3 bases are TGTGCCAGCAGCCTGAGACAGGGGTCCTACGAG. This codes for CASSLRQGSYE. The whole CDR3 sequence reads CASSLRQGSYEQYF. V and J are TRBV7-2 and TRBJ2-7; 8 nucleotides align to TRBD1. With the read ending 3 residues before the CDR3 end, the germline J gene is used to fill in that end. The V segment lost 5 bases and the J segment 1 base; nucleotides outside the gene matches: 4. Germline CDR1 reads SGHTA; CDR2 reads FQGNSA. CDR3 length equals 14 residues.

About this clone: The CDR3 goes on 3 residues after the read ends, and that part is filled in from the germline J gene. The chain employs TRBV20-1 and TRBJ1-1; D remains ambiguous. Germline CDR1 DFQATT, CDR2 SNEGSKA (reference sequence). The CDR3 runs to 12 residues. Trimming took off 2 bases at V and 3 bases at J, with 7 bases between the two ends. CDR3 sequence: CSARLIYTEAFF. The CDR3 DNA, read in part, is TGCAGTGCTAGACTTATTTACACTGAA.

On this clone itself: The CDR3 end lies 3 residues beyond the end of the read and is filled in from the germline J gene. This sequence joins TRBV11-2 and TRBJ1-2; the D gene is possibly TRBD1 (5 bases). Trimming shortened V by 4 bases and J by 4 bases, and 16 bases separated the two germline ends. The CDR3 is 15 residues long. In germline, CDR1 is SGHAT, CDR2 FQNNGV. The CDR3 loop is CASSSQPGKGYGYTF. The part of the CDR3 DNA that was read is TGTGCCAGCAGCTCTCAACCAGGGAAAGGCTATGGC.

As to this clone: The read ends 3 residues early relative to the CDR3; the germline J gene fills the gap. The chain couples TRBV5-4 to TRBJ2-6; 7 nucleotides align to TRBD1. After removal of 1 base from V and 0 bases from J, the junction contained 1 base not matched to a gene. The CDR3 consists of 16 residues. CDR1 and CDR2 from the germline V gene are SGHNT and YYREEE (reference sequence). CDR3 DNA, as far as it was read: TGTGCCAGCAGCTTGCGACAGGGCTCTGGGGCCAACGTC. It specifies CASSLRQGSGANV. The entire CDR3 sequence reads CASSLRQGSGANVLTF.

Remarks on this clone: The read finishes 3 residues shy of the CDR3 end, and the germline J gene is used to complete it. This chain uses TRBV5-1 with TRBJ1-1; TRBD1 matches 8 bases. Germline V CDR1 and CDR2: SGHRS, YFSETQ. The length of the CDR3 is 15 residues. With V trimmed by 2 bases and J by 5 bases, 8 bases remained unmatched. The CDR3 is CASSFLTGVFTEAFF. CDR3 bases read: TGCGCCAGCAGCTTCCTGACAGGGGTTTTTACTGAA.

In regard to this clone: Sequencing ends 3 residues short of the CDR3 end; the germline J gene provides the rest. The V call is TRBV7-9, the J call TRBJ1-6; D not certain. Germline V gene data show CDR1 as SEHNR and CDR2 as FQNEAQ (reference sequence). Deletions cut 1 base from V and 8 bases from J, with 9 bases between. The CDR3 is made up of 14 amino acids. The sequenced CDR3 bases are TGTGCCAGCAGCTTAGTCCGGTCGGATTCACCC. Translation: CASSLVRSDSP. The whole CDR3 region reads CASSLVRSDSPLHF.

Notes on this clone: The read gets to within 3 residues of the CDR3 end, and the germline J gene fills in the rest. The chain joins TRBV18 to TRBJ1-4, with D tentatively TRBD1 (5 bases). CDR1 KGHSH and CDR2 LQKENI come from the germline V gene. The CDR3 runs 15 residues. V dropped 5 bases and J dropped 0 bases, with 10 bases sitting between them. The sequenced part of the CDR3 DNA is TGTGCCAGCTCATTGACAGCTGCAACTAATGAAAAA. It encodes CASSLTAATNEK. The entire CDR3 sequence reads CASSLTAATNEKLFF.

Regarding this clone: The CDR3 end lies 3 residues beyond the end of the read and is filled in from the germline J gene. This chain connects TRBV7-9 to TRBJ1-1; D possibly corresponds to TRBD1 (5 bases). Trimming cost V 5 bases and J 1 base, with 14 bases left between them. This CDR3 region has 15 residues. Germline CDR1 is SEHNR and CDR2 is FQNEAQ (reference sequence). The CDR3 reads CASSHNGGGNTEAFF. The CDR3 DNA, read in part, is TGTGCCAGCAGCCATAACGGCGGGGGGAACACTGAA.

Worth noting for this clone: The CDR3 end lies 3 residues beyond the end of the read and is filled in from the germline J gene. The chain joins TRBV19 to TRBJ2-4; 7 bases align to TRBD1. Germline V gene data show CDR1 as LNHDA and CDR2 as SQIVND (reference sequence). The CDR3 contains 14 residues. The CDR3 reads CASSVTGEGYGQYF. The DNA read from the CDR3 is TGTGCCAGTAGTGTCACAGGGGAAGGGTATGGT.